This T cell receptor beta chain was found in a study of blood T cell repertoires in COVID-19 (dated by TCRdb to 2020 to 2021). About the study as a whole: Samples from collaborators originated in the United States, Italy and Spain and spanned both the acute and convalescent phases of COVID-19. The samples were drawn from the first 160 participants of the ongoing ImmuneRACE study and from roughly 1,300 subjects provided by 6 global collaborators. A de-identified subject ID, COVID-19 status, age in years and sex were almost always included in the sample metadata. The material from the prospective study consisted of cDNA or gDNA derived from T cells, B-cell-depleted T cells, or PBMCs. Where available, HLA class I and class II types were obtained from metadata supplied by the sample provider rather than from assay-based typing. Subjects who had been exposed to COVID-19, were actively infected with it, or had recovered from it provided the deeply sampled blood TCRbeta repertoires that made up the dataset. The repertoires were released in a freely available public database meant as a resource for research on the immune response to SARS-CoV-2.

At the junction V is shortened by 3 bases and J by 1 base; bases outside the gene matches: 5. The CDR3 runs 16 amino acids, cysteine and phenylalanine included. The CDR3 DNA has 48 bases and is translated from base 1. The germline V gene gives CDR1 as LGHNA and CDR2 as YSLEER. A word on this clone: Its antigen is unknown. It has no much larger one-base neighbor in the sample; base qualities were not kept.

The immunoSEQ Assay, a bias-controlled multiplex PCR, was used to amplify TCRbeta CDR3 regions from genomic DNA. The paper's data handling went like this. Nucleated cell counts per sample were estimated from amplification of reference gene primers within the assay. Sequence reads were collapsed and filtered to measure the absolute abundance of every unique TCRbeta CDR3 rearrangement. For each sample, productive Simpson clonality was calculated by taking the square root of Simpson's diversity index across productive rearrangements. TCRdb limited this immuneACCESS table to in-frame rearrangements with V and J called. A share of clones is missing; checked studies link under half to unresolved V genes, and the rest is unexplained. V, J and clone size were drawn from that table, and D and trimming were deduced from the DNA. Counted in this sample were roughly 60,000 clones; more than 75% of them appeared once. The ten top clones hold 3.9% of the sample.

Each collaborating institution followed its own protocols to collect whole blood in K2EDTA tubes. For TCRbeta analysis, collaborator samples were shipped as frozen whole blood, as isolated PBMCs, or as DNA extracted from either sample type. Findings and caveats that apply to the study as a whole: The amount of clinical and demographic metadata varied by source and participant and was provided uncurated.

Sample: peripheral blood. Rearrangement joined TRBV4-3 to TRBJ2-2; TRBD2 matches 7 bases in the middle. The sequence came from a human donor in a cohort sampled during active COVID-19. The CDR3 in this case is CASSQSGGWNTGELFF. Read as DNA, the sequence is TGCGCCAGCAGCCAGTCCGGGGGGTGGAACACCGGGGAGCTGTTTTTT.